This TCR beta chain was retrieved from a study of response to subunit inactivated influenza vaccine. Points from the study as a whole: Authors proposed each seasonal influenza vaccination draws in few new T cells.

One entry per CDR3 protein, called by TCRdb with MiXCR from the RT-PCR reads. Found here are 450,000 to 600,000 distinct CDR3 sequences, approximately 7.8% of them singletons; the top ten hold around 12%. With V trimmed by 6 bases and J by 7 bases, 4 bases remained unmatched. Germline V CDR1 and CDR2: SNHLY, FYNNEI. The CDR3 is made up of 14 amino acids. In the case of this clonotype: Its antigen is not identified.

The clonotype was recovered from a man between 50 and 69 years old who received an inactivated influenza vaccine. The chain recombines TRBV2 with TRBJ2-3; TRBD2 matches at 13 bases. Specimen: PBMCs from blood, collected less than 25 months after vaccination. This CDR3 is CASRPGLAGNTQYF. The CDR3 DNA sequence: TGTGCCAGCAGACCGGGACTAGCGGGAAATACGCAGTATTTT.